This T cell receptor (beta chain) emerged from a study of sequential checkpoint blockade in melanoma. Study context: Each arm's sequence ended with maintenance nivolumab.

Treatment meaning: randomized to nivolumab then ipilimumab (arm A) or the reverse (arm B). CDR1 and CDR2 (germline): LGHNT, FRNRAP. Trimming at V came to 5 bases and at J to 0 bases, leaving 9 bases not matched to a gene. This CDR3 has 17 residues. The method was immunoSEQ multiplex PCR; TCRdb's version includes in-frame clones alone and lacks a portion of them. This sample has under 45,000 clones; almost 85% occur once, and the top ten carry 4.5% to 7%. Sequenced here: CD8+ T cells sorted from blood (inferred from file names), sampled from a patient given nivolumab and ipilimumab in sequence. The receptor was isolated from a human donor with melanoma. V is TRBV12-5 and J is TRBJ2-5; 10 bases line up with TRBD2. The CDR3 nucleotides read TGTGCTAGTGGTCTGGCATCTAGCGGGGGAAACCAAGAGACCCAGTACTTC. Translation gives CASGLASSGGNQETQYF.